This TCR beta chain was sequenced during a study of blood T cell repertoires in COVID-19. TCRdb's table, derived via immunoSEQ multiplex PCR, lists solely in-frame clones and lacks some. The table shows 120,000 or so clones, with about 80% occurring only once. The origin of this receptor is a man in his 60s with active or convalescent COVID-19. Specimen: peripheral blood.

The CDR3 loop is CAISEAELLGGYTF. The CDR3, as DNA: TGTGCCATCAGTGAGGCCGAATTACTAGGGGGCTACACCTTC. The rearrangement links TRBV10-3 to TRBJ1-2, with D hard to call. V was trimmed by 2 bases and J by 8 bases, leaving 15 bases between them. This CDR3 has 14 amino acids. The germline gives CDR1 ENHRY, CDR2 SYGVKD.